The 21 T cell receptor beta chains below come from one sample, sequenced in a study of human T cells and chemical hapten exposure. Time point here: pre-sensitization, week 0. Treatment noted: therapeutic diphenylcyclopropenone sensitization with weekly scalp DPC. TCRdb called the RACE reads again in MiXCR, with one record for every CDR3 protein. The table includes about 180,000 distinct CDR3 sequences, nearly 30% detected once. This specimen consisted of whole blood, obtained in connection with sensitization to the hapten diphenylcyclopropenone (DPC). The receptors were gathered from a woman aged 25 to 39 with alopecia areata. Some clones in this sample may be carry-over from other donors' samples.

This clonotype was picked up many times. The junction departs from the called germline gene at one end, perhaps through a read error. The CDR3 coding sequence is TGTGCCAGCAGTTTAGCGGGGGGCACCGGGGAGCTGTTTTTT. Amino acid sequence: CASSLAGGTGELFF. The rearrangement uses TRBV5-1 and TRBJ2-2; 10 bases fit TRBD2. This CDR3 has 14 residues. CDR1 SGHRS and CDR2 YFSETQ come from the germline V gene.

V and J are TRBV28 and TRBJ2-1, with 7 bases matching TRBD2. Germline loops: CDR1 MDHEN, CDR2 SYDVKM. Trimming cost V 11 bases and J 4 bases; bases outside gene matches: 8. CDR3 length equals 13 residues. CDR3: CAGSGLGYNEQFF. CDR3 DNA sequence: TGTGCCGGATCCGGACTAGGGTACAATGAGCAGTTCTTC.

This clonotype occurred a few times. The rearrangement uses TRBV7-2 and TRBJ2-2; D is uncertain. V was shortened by 5 bases and J by 3 bases, with 4 bases between the two germline ends. Germline CDR1 and CDR2: SGHTA and FQGNSA. The CDR3 is 12 residues long. In DNA form, the CDR3 reads TGTGCCAGCAGCACTTACACCGGGGAGCTGTTTTTT. This codes for CASSTYTGELFF.

The chain has TRBV28 and TRBJ1-6; D gene uncertain. The germline gives CDR1 MDHEN, CDR2 SYDVKM. V lost 4 bases, J lost 7 bases, and 11 bases lay in between. The CDR3 is 14 amino acids. Here the CDR3 DNA reads TGTGCCAGCAGTTCCCTCGGCCCGAATTCACCCCTCCACTTT. Translated, it gives CASSSLGPNSPLHF.

This clonotype was seen ten or more times. Here the CDR3 DNA reads TGTGCCAGCAGTTTGGGGGGATACGAAAAACTGTTTTTT. It is translated as CASSLGGYEKLFF. The chain carries TRBV28 and TRBJ1-4; the D gene is possibly TRBD1 (5 bases). This CDR3 comprises 13 residues. Trimming removed 3 bases from V and 8 bases from J, with 10 bases in between. Per germline, CDR1 MDHEN and CDR2 SYDVKM.

This chain connects TRBV29-1 to TRBJ2-7; TRBD1 might be the D (6 bases). Trimming took 7 bases from V and 7 from J, leaving 20 bases between them. Per germline, CDR1 SQVTM and CDR2 ANQGSEA. This CDR3 has 13 residues. CDR3 protein: CSAGMGRGGEQYF. CDR3 in DNA: TGCAGCGCCGGAATGGGCAGGGGCGGGGAGCAGTACTTC.

This clonotype was counted between two and nine times. The chain recombines TRBV29-1 with TRBJ1-1; perhaps TRBD1 as D (6 bases). There are 13 residues in the CDR3. Deletions cut 4 bases from V and 11 bases from J, with 20 bases between. Germline V gives CDR1 SQVTM, CDR2 ANQGSEA. The CDR3: CSVGRQDRLPAFF. DNA for the CDR3: TGCAGCGTTGGTAGACAGGATCGACTGCCGGCTTTCTTT.

V usage is TRBV5-5 and J usage is TRBJ1-1; 9 bases agree with TRBD1. The CDR3 consists of 12 residues. Germline V gives CDR1 SGHKS, CDR2 YYEKEE (reference sequence). J gave up 14 bases and V 0 bases, and 5 bases lay outside the gene matches. CDR3 protein: CASSLVDRGGFF. In nucleotides, the CDR3 is TGTGCCAGCAGCTTGGTGGACAGGGGTGGATTCTTT.

The chain joins TRBV29-1 to TRBJ2-7; D is unclear. The germline V and J ends were trimmed by 4 bases and 1 base, with 11 bases remaining between them. CDR3 size: 13 residues. Per germline, CDR1 SQVTM and CDR2 ANQGSEA. Written as DNA, the CDR3 is TGCAGCGTTGGGGGTACTTCGTCCTACGAGCAGTACTTC. Its protein is CSVGGTSSYEQYF.

A few counts support this clonotype. This rearrangement joins TRBV6-2 or TRBV6-3 to TRBJ2-1; D is ambiguous. Germline CDR1 is MNHEY and CDR2 is SVGEGT. The CDR3 is 11 amino acids. The V end lost 7 bases, the J end lost 7 bases, and 8 bases lay between the germline ends. CDR3 sequence: CASMVTNEQFF. Here the CDR3 DNA reads TGTGCCAGCATGGTGACGAATGAGCAGTTCTTC.

This clonotype has only one observation. The V gene is TRBV28, the J gene TRBJ2-1; 9 positions match TRBD1. This CDR3 is built from 15 residues. The V gene's germline CDR1 is MDHEN and CDR2 SYDVKM. With V trimmed by 4 bases and J by 10 bases, 11 bases remained unmatched. DNA of the CDR3: TGTGCCAGCAGTTCCCCGGGACAGGGATTTCGGGAGCAGTTCTTC. This sequence encodes CASSSPGQGFREQFF.

J is TRBJ2-3 and V is TRBV10-3; D unclear. The germline V and J ends were trimmed by 2 bases and 0 bases, with 3 bases remaining between them. The CDR3 contains 13 residues. Germline V CDR1 and CDR2: ENHRY, SYGVKD. In nucleotides, the CDR3 is TGTGCCATCAGTGAGGGTAGCACAGATACGCAGTATTTT. Protein sequence: CAISEGSTDTQYF.

This chain links TRBV6-5 with TRBJ2-1; 13 bases agree with TRBD2. J lost 7 bases, V lost 6 bases, and 12 bases had no gene match. Per germline, CDR1 MNHEY and CDR2 SVGAGI. The length of the CDR3 is 17 residues. CDR3 nucleotides: TGTGCCAGCAGCCCAGGACTAGCGGGAGCTCGGGGGAATGAGCAGTTCTTC. Protein product: CASSPGLAGARGNEQFF.

The chain couples TRBV11-2 to TRBJ2-3; TRBD1 agrees at 7 bases. The germline V gene encodes CDR1 SGHAT and CDR2 FQNNGV. Trimming cost V 5 bases and J 2 bases; bases outside gene matches: 10. This CDR3 is 16 amino acids long. The CDR3 coding sequence is TGTGCCAGCAGCCCCGGGACAGACACGATCACAGATACGCAGTATTTT. This sequence encodes CASSPGTDTITDTQYF.

The V gene is TRBV28, the J gene TRBJ2-3; 9 nucleotides line up with TRBD2. Per the germline V gene, CDR1 is MDHEN and CDR2 is SYDVKM. This CDR3 comprises 17 residues. Trimming cost V 6 bases and J 4 bases; bases outside gene matches: 14. CDR3 loop: CASRKPGLATKPDTQYF. The CDR3 DNA reads TGTGCCAGCAGGAAACCGGGACTAGCTACTAAACCAGATACGCAGTATTTT.

This chain connects TRBV18 to TRBJ1-2; tentatively, D is TRBD1 (6 bases). Germline CDR1 KGHSH, CDR2 LQKENI. The CDR3 consists of 13 residues. V was cut by 8 bases and J by 7 bases, with 17 bases left in between. CDR3 in DNA: TGTGCCAGCGCAAAGGGAGGGGGTCCTGGCTACACCTTC. This sequence encodes CASAKGGGPGYTF.

This clonotype was recorded a few times. This chain connects TRBV10-3 to TRBJ1-1, with TRBD1 as a possible D gene (6 bases). V lost 7 bases and J 1 base, leaving 13 bases between the germline ends. CDR3 length: 14 residues. Germline V lookup: CDR1 ENHRY, CDR2 SYGVKD. The CDR3 nucleotides read TGTGCCATCACCAAGGGGGGTTCGAACACTGAAGCTTTCTTT. It codes for CAITKGGSNTEAFF.

The chain uses TRBV2 and TRBJ2-5; TRBD2 agrees at 8 bases. The CDR3 loop spans 14 amino acids. The germline V gene has CDR1 SNHLY and CDR2 FYNNEI. V lost 8 bases, J lost 2 bases, and 7 bases stayed unmatched. CDR3 sequence reads: CASGLAGSQETQYF. For the CDR3, the DNA is TGTGCCAGCGGATTAGCGGGGTCACAAGAGACCCAGTACTTC.

This sequence joins TRBV2 and TRBJ2-1, with 9 positions matching TRBD2. The CDR3 runs 16 residues. J lost 3 bases, V lost 6 bases, and 9 bases had no gene match. In germline, CDR1 is SNHLY, CDR2 FYNNEI. CDR3 region: CASRKRAGGGYNEQFF. The DNA of the CDR3 is TGTGCCAGCAGGAAACGAGCGGGGGGAGGCTACAATGAGCAGTTCTTC.

The chain couples TRBV11-2 to TRBJ2-5; 7 positions agree with TRBD2. CDR3 length: 16 residues. Trimming cost V 0 bases and J 2 bases; bases outside gene matches: 6. CDR1 SGHAT and CDR2 FQNNGV come from the germline V gene. The CDR3 spells CASSLDASGTQETQYF. CDR3 nucleotides: TGTGCCAGCAGCTTAGATGCTAGCGGAACACAAGAGACCCAGTACTTC.

The chain combines TRBV3-1 with TRBJ2-7; D remains ambiguous. Germline lookup yields CDR1 LGHDT and CDR2 YNNKEL (reference sequence). The CDR3 extends over 13 amino acids. V gave up 4 bases and J gave up 3 bases, with 10 bases separating them. The DNA of the CDR3 is TGTGCCAGCAGCCTTCGGGTGTACTACGAGCAGTACTTC. It specifies CASSLRVYYEQYF.